This T cell receptor (beta chain) was observed in a study of CD8 T cells in Susac syndrome. This clonotype showed up just once. The antigen remains unidentified. Sequencing targeted TCR beta in blood CD8+ and CD4+ T cells. The controls were healthy donors who were matched for age and sex. The CDR3 is 15 amino acids. The J segment lost 4 bases and the V segment lost 4 bases, leaving 4 bases of the junction unmatched. CDR1 is LGHDT and CDR2 is YNNKEL in the germline V gene (reference sequence). The study, taken as a whole, reports: Regarding the TCR sequencing and HLA analysis, the study admitted that a relatively small number of individuals were involved.

Random hexamers primed reverse transcription of about 0.5 to 1 ug RNA. An immunoSEQ multiplex PCR amplified TCR beta CDR3 over 54 Vbeta and 13 Jbeta. TCRdb re-derived calls from the immunoSEQ multiplex PCR reads in MiXCR, one entry per CDR3 protein. In the table there are fewer than 200,000 distinct CDR3 sequences, approximately 93% of which are singletons. The sample taken for sequencing was CD4+ T cells from PBMCs. This clonotype was obtained from a human donor in good health. The V and J genes are TRBV3-1 and TRBJ2-7; the match to TRBD2 covers 13 bases. The CDR3 DNA follows: TGTGCCAGCAGCCCGGCGACTAGCGGGGGGTACGAGCAGTACTTC. Translation: CASSPATSGGYEQYF.